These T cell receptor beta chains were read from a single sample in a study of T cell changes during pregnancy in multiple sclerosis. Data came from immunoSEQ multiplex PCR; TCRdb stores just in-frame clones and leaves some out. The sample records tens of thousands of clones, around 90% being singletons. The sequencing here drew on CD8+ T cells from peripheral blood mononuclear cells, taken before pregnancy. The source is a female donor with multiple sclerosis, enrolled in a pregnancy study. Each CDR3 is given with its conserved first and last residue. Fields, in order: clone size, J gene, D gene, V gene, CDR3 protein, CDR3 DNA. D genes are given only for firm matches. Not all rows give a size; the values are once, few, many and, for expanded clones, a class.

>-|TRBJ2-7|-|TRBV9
CASSVDWEEHYEQYF
TGTGCCAGCAGCGTAGATTGGGAGGAACACTACGAGCAGTACTTC
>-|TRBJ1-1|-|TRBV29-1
CSVEGRDIWNTEAFF
TGCAGCGTTGAAGGACGGGACATCTGGAACACTGAAGCTTTCTTT
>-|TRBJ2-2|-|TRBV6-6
CAGESANTGELFF
TGTGCCGGAGAGAGCGCTAACACCGGGGAGCTGTTTTTT
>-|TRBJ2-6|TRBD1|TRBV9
CASKNGMDRDNGANVLTF
TGTGCCAGCAAGAACGGTATGGACAGGGATAATGGGGCCAACGTCCTGACTTTC
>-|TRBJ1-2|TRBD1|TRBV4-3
CASSQDPTGGGYGYTF
TGCGCCAGCAGCCAAGATCCGACAGGGGGAGGCTATGGCTACACCTTC
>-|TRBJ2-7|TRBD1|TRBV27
CASSLSDRGVYEQYF
TGTGCCAGCAGTTTGTCGGACAGGGGTGTCTACGAGCAGTACTTC
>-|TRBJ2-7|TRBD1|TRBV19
CASSVGTGSYEQYF
TGTGCCAGTAGTGTGGGGACAGGGTCCTACGAGCAGTACTTC
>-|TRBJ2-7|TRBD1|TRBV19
CASSFRDRAYEQYF
TGTGCCAGTAGTTTCAGGGACAGGGCCTACGAGCAGTACTTC
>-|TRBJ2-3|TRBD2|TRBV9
CASSGGGDYTDTQYF
TGTGCCAGCAGCGGAGGAGGGGACTACACAGATACGCAGTATTTT
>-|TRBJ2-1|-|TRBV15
CATSRDRDSGYNEQFF
TGTGCCACCAGCAGAGATCGGGACTCGGGCTACAATGAGCAGTTCTTC
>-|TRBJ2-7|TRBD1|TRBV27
CASSRDRHYEQYF
TGTGCCAGCAGCCGGGACAGGCACTACGAGCAGTACTTC
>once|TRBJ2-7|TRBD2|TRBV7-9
CASSFASGVYEQYF
TGTGCCAGCAGCTTTGCGAGCGGGGTCTACGAGCAGTACTTC
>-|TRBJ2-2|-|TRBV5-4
CASSPPRRGGNTGELFF
TGTGCCAGCTCACCGCCAAGGCGGGGAGGGAACACCGGGGAGCTGTTTTTT
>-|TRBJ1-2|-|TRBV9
CASSETATVEYGYTF
TGTGCCAGCAGCGAGACAGCCACAGTAGAATATGGCTACACCTTC
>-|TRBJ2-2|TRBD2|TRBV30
CAWSRLAELTGELFF
TGTGCCTGGAGTCGGCTAGCGGAGCTCACCGGGGAGCTGTTTTTT
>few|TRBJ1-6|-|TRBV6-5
CASSYSGDNSPLHF
TGTGCCAGCAGTTACTCGGGAGATAATTCACCCCTCCACTTT
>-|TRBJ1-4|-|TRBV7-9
CASSGNEKLFF
TGTGCCAGCAGCGGCAATGAAAAACTGTTTTTT
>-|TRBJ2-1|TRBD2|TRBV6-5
CASSWGGENNEQFF
TGTGCCAGCAGTTGGGGGGGGGAAAACAATGAGCAGTTCTTC
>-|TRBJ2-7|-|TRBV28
CASGWGGRDEAYEQYF
TGTGCCAGCGGGTGGGGAGGCCGGGACGAAGCCTACGAGCAGTACTTC
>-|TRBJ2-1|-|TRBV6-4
CASSDSSQGYNEQFF
TGTGCCAGCAGTGACTCTTCCCAGGGGTACAATGAGCAGTTCTTC
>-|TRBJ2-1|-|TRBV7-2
CASSLGWGSVAGEQFF
TGTGCCAGCAGCTTAGGGTGGGGGTCGGTGGCGGGGGAGCAGTTCTTC
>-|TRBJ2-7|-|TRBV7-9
CASSLGRGEQYF
TGTGCCAGCAGCTTAGGGAGAGGCGAGCAGTACTTC
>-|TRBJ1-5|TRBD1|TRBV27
CASSLSSWTGDQPQHF
TGTGCCAGCAGTTTATCGAGCTGGACAGGGGATCAGCCCCAGCATTTT
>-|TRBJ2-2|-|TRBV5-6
CASSLGANTGELFF
TGTGCCAGCAGCTTGGGCGCGAACACCGGGGAGCTGTTTTTT
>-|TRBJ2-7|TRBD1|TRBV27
CASSQGVGYEQYF
TGTGCCAGCAGTCAGGGGGTAGGGTACGAGCAGTACTTC